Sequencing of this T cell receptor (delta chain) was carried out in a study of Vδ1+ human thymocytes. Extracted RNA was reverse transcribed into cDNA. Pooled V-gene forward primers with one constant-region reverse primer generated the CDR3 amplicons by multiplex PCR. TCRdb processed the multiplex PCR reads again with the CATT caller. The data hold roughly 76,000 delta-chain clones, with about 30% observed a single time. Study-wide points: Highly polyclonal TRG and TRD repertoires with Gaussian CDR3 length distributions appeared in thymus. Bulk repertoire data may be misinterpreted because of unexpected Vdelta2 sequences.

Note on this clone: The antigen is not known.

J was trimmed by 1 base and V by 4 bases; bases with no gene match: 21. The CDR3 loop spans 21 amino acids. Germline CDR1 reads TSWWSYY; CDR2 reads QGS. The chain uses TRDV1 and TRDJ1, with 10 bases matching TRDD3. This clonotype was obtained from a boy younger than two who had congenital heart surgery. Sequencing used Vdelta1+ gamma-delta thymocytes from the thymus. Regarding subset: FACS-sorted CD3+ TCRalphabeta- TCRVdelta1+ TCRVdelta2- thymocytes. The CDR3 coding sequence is TGTGCTCTTGGGGTCAACCTGGCTTCTTCATACTGGGGGATGGGCACCGATAAACTCATCTTT. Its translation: CALGVNLASSYWGMGTDKLIF.